These 14 T cell receptor beta chains share one sample of origin, sequenced in a study of blood T cell repertoires in COVID-19. The table came from immunoSEQ multiplex PCR; TCRdb's copy has only in-frame clones and leaves some out. The sample shows about 34,000 clones, nearly 95% of them seen only once. Sequenced sample: peripheral blood. Receptor source: a human donor in a cohort sampled during active COVID-19.

The chain carries TRBV11-1 and TRBJ2-1; the match to TRBD2 covers 11 bases. The ends lost 1 base at V and 3 bases at J; junction bases unmatched: 2. Germline V gives CDR1 SGHAT, CDR2 FQDESV (reference sequence). This CDR3 comprises 16 residues. The CDR3 nucleotides are TGTGCCAGCAGCTTAGGTAGCGGGGGGGACTACAATGAGCAGTTCTTC. It specifies CASSLGSGGDYNEQFF.

The chain has TRBV6-5 and TRBJ2-1; TRBD1 aligns across 7 bases. This CDR3 comprises 14 residues. CDR1 and CDR2 (germline): MNHEY, SVGAGI. With 1 base clipped from V and 10 bases from J, the junction kept 7 bases outside the gene matches. In nucleotides, the CDR3 is TGTGCCAGCAGTTACTTCAAGGGGGCGGGCGAGCAGTTCTTC. Translation gives CASSYFKGAGEQFF.

The chain carries TRBV5-1 and TRBJ2-7; tentative D call: TRBD1 (5 bases). The germline CDR1 and CDR2 sequences are SGHRS and YFSETQ. The CDR3 covers 15 residues. The ends were cut back, 0 bases at V and 2 bases at J, with 12 bases in the middle. The CDR3 sequence is CASSLDLAGPYEQYF. DNA of the CDR3: TGCGCCAGCAGCTTGGATCTGGCAGGGCCCTACGAGCAGTACTTC.

The J gene is TRBJ1-3, the V gene TRBV6-6; 10 nucleotides line up with TRBD1. J lost 1 base, V lost 5 bases, and 11 bases had no gene match. The CDR3 consists of 18 residues. The germline CDR1 and CDR2 sequences are MNHNY and SVGAGI (reference sequence). This chain's CDR3 is CASSRRIGTGASGNTIYF. DNA of the CDR3: TGTGCCAGCAGTCGAAGAATCGGGACAGGGGCTTCTGGAAACACCATATATTTT.

The rearrangement uses TRBV10-3 and TRBJ2-1, with 9 bases that match TRBD2. The V segment lost 3 bases and the J segment 8 bases; nucleotides outside the gene matches: 5. The V gene's germline CDR1 is ENHRY and CDR2 SYGVKD. The CDR3 is made up of 14 amino acids. CDR3 protein: CAISDRSGGHEQFF. CDR3 in DNA: TGTGCCATCAGTGATCGTAGCGGGGGACATGAGCAGTTCTTC.

This clone showed up just a few times. In DNA, the CDR3 is TGTGCCAGCAGCTTTTCAGGGTTCAATGAGCAGTTCTTC. Its protein is CASSFSGFNEQFF. V gene TRBV7-9 combines with J gene TRBJ2-1, with D maybe TRBD1 (5 bases). V lost 3 bases and J lost 6, with 9 bases in between. Germline values: CDR1 SEHNR, CDR2 FQNEAQ (reference sequence). This CDR3 is 13 amino acids long.

The rearrangement links TRBV9 to TRBJ2-7, with 7 bases lining up with TRBD2. The junction had 8 bases not matched to a gene; V was cut back by 4 bases and J by 1 base. The germline V gene has CDR1 SGDLS and CDR2 YYNGEE. This CDR3 has 15 residues. The CDR3 region is CASSRGRVGSYEQYF. CDR3 sequence (DNA): TGTGCCAGCAGCCGGGGGAGGGTGGGATCCTACGAGCAGTACTTC.

The chain recombines TRBV5-1 with TRBJ1-5, with 7 bases matching TRBD1. Germline V gene data show CDR1 as SGHRS and CDR2 as YFSETQ. The V segment lost 4 bases and the J segment 0 bases; nucleotides outside the gene matches: 7. This CDR3 spans 16 amino acids. The CDR3 protein is CASSPGTVSSNQPQHF. The CDR3 DNA reads TGCGCCAGCAGCCCGGGGACAGTCAGTAGCAATCAGCCCCAGCATTTT.

The chain has TRBV7-9 and TRBJ2-1; 10 positions match TRBD1. CDR1 is SEHNR, CDR2 FQNEAQ, per germline (reference sequence). Trimming took 6 bases from V and 8 from J; bases not matched to a gene: 10. The CDR3 has 15 amino acids. CDR3 DNA sequence: TGTGCCAGCAGTCAGACCGGGACAGGGGCTGATGAGCAGTTCTTC. Protein product: CASSQTGTGADEQFF.

The chain carries TRBV5-6 and TRBJ2-1; 9 bases map to TRBD1. The CDR3 is 15 amino acids. The V gene end was trimmed by 4 bases and the J gene end by 8 bases; junction bases not matched to a gene: 10. CDR1 is SGHDT and CDR2 is YYEEEE in the germline V gene. CDR3 DNA sequence: TGTGCCAGCAGCCAAAGACAGGGGGTGGGTGATGAGCAGTTCTTC. Protein sequence: CASSQRQGVGDEQFF.

The sample holds one count of this clone. The rearrangement joins TRBV7-6 to TRBJ2-3; 9 nucleotides agree with TRBD2. The CDR3 is 16 residues long. Trimming removed 5 bases from V and 8 bases from J; junction bases left unmatched: 14. From germline, CDR1 is SGHVS and CDR2 FNYEAQ. The CDR3 loop reads CASSRGGLAWAGTQYF. The CDR3 DNA reads TGTGCCAGCAGCCGGGGGGGACTAGCTTGGGCTGGTACGCAGTATTTT.

The chain has TRBV5-4 and TRBJ2-1; no firm D call. Germline CDR1 SGHNT, CDR2 YYREEE (reference sequence). This CDR3 spans 12 amino acids. The ends were cut back, 5 bases at V and 3 bases at J, with 6 bases in the middle. DNA of the CDR3: TGTGCCAGCAGGGCCAGCTACAATGAGCAGTTCTTC. This translates into CASRASYNEQFF.

The genes are TRBV7-9 and TRBJ1-2, with D possibly being TRBD1 (6 bases). V was cut by 3 bases and J by 4 bases, with 9 bases left in between. The germline gives CDR1 SEHNR, CDR2 FQNEAQ (reference sequence). The length of the CDR3 is 13 residues. The DNA of the CDR3 is TGTGCCAGCAGCTTTGGACAGAGCTATGGCTACACCTTC. Residues: CASSFGQSYGYTF.

This rearrangement joins TRBV4-1 to TRBJ1-4, with no clear D. V was cut by 4 bases and J by 3 bases, with 15 bases left in between. CDR1 and CDR2 from the germline V gene are MGHRA and YSYEKL. The length of the CDR3 is 16 residues. Here the CDR3 reads CASSRTHQVPNEKLFF. CDR3 coding DNA: TGCGCCAGCAGCCGCACCCACCAGGTGCCTAATGAAAAACTGTTTTTT.